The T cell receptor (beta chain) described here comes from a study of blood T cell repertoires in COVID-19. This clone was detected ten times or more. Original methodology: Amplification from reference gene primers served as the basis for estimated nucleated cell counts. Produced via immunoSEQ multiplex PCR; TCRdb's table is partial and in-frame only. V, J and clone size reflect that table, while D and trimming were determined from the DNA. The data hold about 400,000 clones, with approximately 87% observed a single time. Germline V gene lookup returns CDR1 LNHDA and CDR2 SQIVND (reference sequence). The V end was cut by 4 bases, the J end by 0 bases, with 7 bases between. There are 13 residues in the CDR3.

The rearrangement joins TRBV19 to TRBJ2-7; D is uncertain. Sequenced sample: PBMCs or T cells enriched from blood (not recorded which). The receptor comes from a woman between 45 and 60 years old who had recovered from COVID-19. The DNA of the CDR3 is TGTGCCAGTAGTAACGGGTTCTCCTACGAGCAGTACTTC. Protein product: CASSNGFSYEQYF. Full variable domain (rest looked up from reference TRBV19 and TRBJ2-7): DGGITQSPKYLFRKEGQNVTLSCEQNLNHDAMYWYRQDPGQGLRLIYYSQIVNDFQKGDIAEGYSVSREKKESFPLTVTSAQKNPTAFYLCASSNGFSYEQYFGPGTRLTVT.